This T cell receptor (beta chain) derives from a study of blood T cell repertoires in COVID-19. Study-wide context: Whether acute or convalescent, the COVID-19 samples came from the United States, Italy and Spain. From T cells, B-cell-depleted T cells, or PBMCs came the material, which was cDNA or gDNA.

This clone turned up a few times. Trimming pared 3 bases from V and 0 bases from J, leaving 9 bases between. This CDR3 has 15 amino acids. Germline-derived CDR1 and CDR2 are KGHSH and LQKENI. As processed by the authors: By means of reference gene primer amplification, nucleated cell counts were estimated. Profiled with immunoSEQ multiplex PCR; TCRdb holds only in-frame clones, not every one. V and J calls and clone size are copied from that table; D and trimming were computed from the DNA. The sample has some 70,000 clones; 82% are singletons. The V gene is TRBV18, the J gene TRBJ1-3; D possibly corresponds to TRBD1 (5 bases). The sequence was obtained from a man between 60 and 70 years old with acute or convalescent COVID-19. Source material: peripheral blood. The CDR3 loop is CASSPTASSGNTIYF. CDR3 nucleotide sequence: TGTGCCAGCTCACCGACAGCCAGCTCTGGAAACACCATATATTTT.